This T cell receptor (beta chain) comes out of a study of regulatory T cells in long-lasting Graves disease. This clonotype occurred many times. The antigen remains undetermined. To make TCR beta libraries, researchers used iRepertoire HTBI primers and Arm-PCR of CDR3 regions. TCRdb used MiXCR to reprocess the multiplex PCR reads, holding one entry per CDR3 protein. This sample has hundreds of thousands of distinct CDR3 sequences, with roughly 15% found just once. Regarding the study as a whole: The study found persistent patients shared more public clonotypes (approximately 2,700) than new patients (about 880).

Sample time point: newly diagnosed GD, antithyroid drugs for less than 3 months. Extracted PBMC RNA gave rise to the TCR library. The same data also went into a second study, on T cells in Graves' hyperthyroidism and ophthalmopathy.

The clonotype was recovered from a woman in her thirties or forties with Graves disease. The specimen was peripheral blood mononuclear cells (PBMCs), collected at new diagnosis, from a patient treated with antithyroid drugs.

The CDR3 sequence is CAISEYVSGSGYEQYF. The CDR3 DNA follows: TGTGCCATCAGTGAGTATGTTAGCGGGAGTGGGTACGAGCAGTACTTC. The V gene is TRBV10-3, the J gene TRBJ2-7; 9 bases align to TRBD2. Germline CDR1 ENHRY, CDR2 SYGVKD. The trim removed 1 base at V and 4 bases at J, leaving 8 bases unmatched. The CDR3 extends over 16 amino acids.